This TCR beta chain was observed in a study of T cells expressing NK-cell markers. The CDR3 loop spans 16 amino acids. Per the germline V gene, CDR1 is SGHRS and CDR2 is YFSETQ. From its re-call of the 5' RACE reads, TCRdb lists each CDR3 protein once, without DNA. Its table records about 410,000 distinct CDR3 sequences. This receptor was obtained from a woman between 45 and 60 years old in good health. Sequenced input: blood T cells: a sorted CD56 or NKG2C T cell subset, CD4+ or CD8+ T cells, or bulk PBMC T cells (not recorded which). The chain recombines TRBV5-1 with TRBJ1-3. Here the CDR3 reads CASAPAGRFSGNTIYF.